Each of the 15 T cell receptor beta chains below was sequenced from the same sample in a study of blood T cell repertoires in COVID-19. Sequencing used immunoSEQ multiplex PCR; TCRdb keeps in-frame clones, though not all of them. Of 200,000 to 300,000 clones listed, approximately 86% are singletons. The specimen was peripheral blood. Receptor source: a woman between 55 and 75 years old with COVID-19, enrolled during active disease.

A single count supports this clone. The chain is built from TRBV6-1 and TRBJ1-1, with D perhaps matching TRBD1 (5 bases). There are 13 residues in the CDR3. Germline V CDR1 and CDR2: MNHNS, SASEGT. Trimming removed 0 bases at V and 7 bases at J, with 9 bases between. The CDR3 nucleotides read TGTGCCAGCAGTGAAGCCGCCGGGGGTGAAGCTTTCTTT. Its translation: CASSEAAGGEAFF.

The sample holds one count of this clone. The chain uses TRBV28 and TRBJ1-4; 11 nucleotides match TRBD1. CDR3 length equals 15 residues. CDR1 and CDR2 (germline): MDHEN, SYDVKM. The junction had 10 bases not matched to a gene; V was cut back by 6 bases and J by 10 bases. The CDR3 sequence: CASRGTGGIKGKLFF. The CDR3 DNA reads TGTGCCAGCAGAGGGACAGGGGGTATTAAGGGAAAACTGTTTTTT.

The CDR3 coding sequence is TGTGCCAGCATGTCCAGGGGTTCAGGTTCACCCCTCCACTTT. Translation: CASMSRGSGSPLHF. The V and J genes are TRBV27 and TRBJ1-6; D possibly corresponds to TRBD1 (6 bases). Trimming stripped 7 bases from V and 9 bases from J, with 16 bases between. Germline V lookup: CDR1 MNHEY, CDR2 SMNVEV (reference sequence). The CDR3 has 14 residues.

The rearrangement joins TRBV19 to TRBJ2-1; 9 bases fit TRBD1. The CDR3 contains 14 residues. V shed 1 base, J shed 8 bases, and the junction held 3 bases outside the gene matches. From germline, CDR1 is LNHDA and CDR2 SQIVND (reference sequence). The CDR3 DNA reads TGTGCCAGTAGTATAGCGGGACAGGGTCATGAGCAGTTCTTC. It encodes CASSIAGQGHEQFF.

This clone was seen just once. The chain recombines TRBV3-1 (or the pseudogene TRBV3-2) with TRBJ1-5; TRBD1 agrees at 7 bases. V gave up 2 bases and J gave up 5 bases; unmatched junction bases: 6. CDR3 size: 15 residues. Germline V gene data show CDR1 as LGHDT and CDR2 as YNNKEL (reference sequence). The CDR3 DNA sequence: TGTGCCAGCAGCCAACGACGGACAGGCGATCAGCCCCAGCATTTT. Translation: CASSQRRTGDQPQHF.

In DNA, the CDR3 is TGTGCCAGCGGGGACAGGGGGCTTAGGGGTATGGCGGAGACCCAGTACTTC. This codes for CASGDRGLRGMAETQYF. The chain uses TRBV28 and TRBJ2-5, with 12 positions matching TRBD1. This CDR3 contains 17 residues. Germline values: CDR1 MDHEN, CDR2 SYDVKM. After removal of 8 bases from V and 5 bases from J, the junction contained 15 bases not matched to a gene.

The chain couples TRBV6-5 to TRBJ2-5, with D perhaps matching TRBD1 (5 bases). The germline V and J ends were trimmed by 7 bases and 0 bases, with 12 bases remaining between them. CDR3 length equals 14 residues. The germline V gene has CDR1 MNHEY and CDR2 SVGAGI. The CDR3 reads CASKGSLYQETQYF. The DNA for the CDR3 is TGTGCCAGCAAGGGGTCTCTGTACCAAGAGACCCAGTACTTC.

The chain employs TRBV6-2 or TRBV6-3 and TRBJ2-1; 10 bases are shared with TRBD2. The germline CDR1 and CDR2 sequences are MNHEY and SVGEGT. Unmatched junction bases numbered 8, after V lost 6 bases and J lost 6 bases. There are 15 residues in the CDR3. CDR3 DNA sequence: TGTGCCAGCAGCCCCGGGACTAGCGACCTCAATGAGCAGTTCTTC. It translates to CASSPGTSDLNEQFF.

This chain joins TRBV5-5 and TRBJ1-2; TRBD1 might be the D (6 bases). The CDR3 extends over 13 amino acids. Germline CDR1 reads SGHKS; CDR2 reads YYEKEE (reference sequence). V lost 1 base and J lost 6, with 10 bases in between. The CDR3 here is CASSLTGNHGYTF. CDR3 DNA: TGTGCCAGCAGCTTGACAGGGAACCATGGCTACACCTTC.

DNA for the CDR3: TGCGCCAGCAGCCCTGACAGGGGTCCCAATCAGCCCCAGCATTTT. This sequence encodes CASSPDRGPNQPQHF. J is TRBJ1-5 and V is TRBV4-1, with 8 bases identical to TRBD1. The J segment lost 3 bases and the V segment lost 4 bases, leaving 5 bases of the junction unmatched. The CDR3 contains 15 residues. Per germline, CDR1 MGHRA and CDR2 YSYEKL.

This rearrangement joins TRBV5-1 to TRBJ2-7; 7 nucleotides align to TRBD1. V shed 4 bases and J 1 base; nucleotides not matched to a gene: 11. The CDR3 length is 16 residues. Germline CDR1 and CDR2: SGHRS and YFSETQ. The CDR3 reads CASSPIDRDLSYEQYF. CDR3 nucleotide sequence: TGCGCCAGCAGCCCCATAGACAGGGACCTATCCTACGAGCAGTACTTC.

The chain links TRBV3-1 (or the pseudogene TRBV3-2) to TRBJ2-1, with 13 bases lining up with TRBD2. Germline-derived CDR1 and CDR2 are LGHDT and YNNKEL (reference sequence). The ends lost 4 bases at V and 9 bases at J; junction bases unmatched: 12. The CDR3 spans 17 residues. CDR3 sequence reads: CASSLTAGTSGNSEQFF. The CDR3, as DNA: TGTGCCAGCAGCCTCACCGCCGGGACTAGCGGGAACAGTGAGCAGTTCTTC.

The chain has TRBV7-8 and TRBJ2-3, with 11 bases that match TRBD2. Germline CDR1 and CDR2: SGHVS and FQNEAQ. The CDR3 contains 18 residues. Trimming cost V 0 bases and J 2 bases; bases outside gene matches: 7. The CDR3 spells CASSLAVGTSGNTDTQYF. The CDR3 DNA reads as TGTGCCAGCAGCTTAGCGGTTGGGACTAGCGGCAACACAGATACGCAGTATTTT.

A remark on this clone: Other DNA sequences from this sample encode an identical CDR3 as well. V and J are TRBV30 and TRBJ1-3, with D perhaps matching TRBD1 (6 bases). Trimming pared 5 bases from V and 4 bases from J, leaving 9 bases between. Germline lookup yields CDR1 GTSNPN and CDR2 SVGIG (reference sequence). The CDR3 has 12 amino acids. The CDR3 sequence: CAWQGSGNTIYF. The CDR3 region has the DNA TGTGCCTGGCAGGGGTCCGGAAACACCATATATTTT.

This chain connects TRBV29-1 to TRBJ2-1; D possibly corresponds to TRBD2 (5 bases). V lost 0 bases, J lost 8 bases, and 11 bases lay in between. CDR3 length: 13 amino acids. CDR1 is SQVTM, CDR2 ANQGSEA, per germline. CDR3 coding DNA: TGCAGCGTTGAAGACGGGGTTCACGATGAGCAGTTCTTC. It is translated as CSVEDGVHDEQFF.